Sequencing of this TCR beta chain was carried out in a study of cytotoxic CD8 clonotypes in ibrutinib-treated CLL. Overall study context: Response samples were taken after a median of about twelve months on treatment, range 6 to 36.

General observations from the study: Clonality showed a rise at ibrutinib response that reversed toward baseline at progression.

Remarks on this clone: What it recognizes is unknown.

This CDR3 region has 14 residues. TCR beta library input comprised roughly 2 micrograms of genomic DNA from cryopreserved PBMCs. Generated by immunoSEQ multiplex PCR, the TCRdb table keeps only in-frame clones and is missing some. The sample has fewer than 400,000 clones, over 55% seen once. This specimen was PBMCs, taken after 36 months of ibrutinib treatment. This chain joins TRBV21-1 and TRBJ2-7; the table's D gene call, TRBD1, was not cross checked with the DNA. TRBV21-1 constitutes a pseudogene. This clonotype was sampled from a human donor with chronic lymphocytic leukemia. CDR3 sequence: CASSLTGASYEQYF. The CDR3 DNA reads as TGTGCCAGCAGCTTGACAGGGGCTTCCTACGAGCAGTACTTC.